Below, one T cell receptor (beta chain) is given with its context. Genomic DNA from each subset was divided evenly over several immunoSEQ plates. Assay used: immunoSEQ multiplex PCR; TCRdb lists only in-frame clones, some missing. The sample carries about 980,000 clones, 76% recorded once. Germline loops: CDR1 SGHAT, CDR2 FQNNGV. CDR3 length: 17 amino acids. V gave up 1 base and J gave up 5 bases; unmatched junction bases: 10. These data are taken from a study of shared clonotypes between healthy human individuals. The sequencing sample was made of memory CD4+ T cells sorted from blood. As for subset: CD45RA-negative fraction. V usage is TRBV11-2 and J usage is TRBJ1-4, with 7 bases that match TRBD1. The source is a man between 18 and 35 years old in good health. CDR3 protein: CASSLGSQRGRNEKLFF. CDR3 sequence (DNA): TGTGCCAGCAGCTTAGGGTCTCAGAGGGGGCGGAATGAAAAACTGTTTTTT. Supplemented by reference TRBV11-2 and TRBJ1-4, the full variable domain reads EAGVAQSPRYKIIEKRQSVAFWCNPISGHATLYWYQQILGQGPKLLIQFQNNGVVDDSQLPKDRFSAERLKGVDSTLKIQPAKLEDSAVYLCASSLGSQRGRNEKLFFGSGTQLSVL.